These 24 T cell receptor beta chains share one sample of origin, sequenced in a study of cytomegalovirus exposure and HLA in healthy donors. PCR employed 60 Vbeta and 13 Jbeta primers. TCRdb's copy holds only in-frame clones and misses some; the assay was immunoSEQ multiplex PCR. The table records some 88,000 clones, about 69% of them present only once. The specimen sequenced was PBMCs. The receptors were sampled from a woman between 18 and 30 years old in good health and CMV-seropositive.

The chain joins TRBV6-1 to TRBJ2-2; the match to TRBD2 covers 9 bases. In germline, CDR1 is MNHNS, CDR2 SASEGT. Germline trimming cut 4 bases from V and 4 bases from J; bases unmatched to any gene: 7. CDR3 length: 16 residues. CDR3 bases: TGTGCCAGCAGTGTTTCGGCGGGAGGGGGCACCGGGGAGCTGTTTTTT. This gives the protein CASSVSAGGGTGELFF.

In its sample, this clone was seen a few times. This chain links TRBV6-5 with TRBJ2-2, with D possibly being TRBD1 (5 bases). From germline, CDR1 is MNHEY and CDR2 SVGAGI. The CDR3 is made up of 15 amino acids. V lost 0 bases and J lost 10, with 15 bases in between. The DNA for the CDR3 is TGTGCCAGCAGTTACTCGGGGCAGTCACCCCCGGAGCTGTTTTTT. This translates into CASSYSGQSPPELFF.

The rearrangement uses TRBV7-2 and TRBJ1-3; D remains ambiguous. The CDR3 is 16 amino acids. The V gene's germline CDR1 is SGHTA and CDR2 FQGNSA. Trimming took off 2 bases at V and 5 bases at J, with 16 bases between the two ends. The CDR3 sequence: CASSLWPVPNRNTIYF. The CDR3, as DNA: TGTGCCAGCAGCTTATGGCCTGTCCCGAATCGAAACACCATATATTTT. Filled out from reference TRBV7-2 and TRBJ1-3, the complete variable domain reads GAGVSQSPSNKVTEKGKDVELRCDPISGHTALYWYRQSLGQGLEFLIYFQGNSAPDKSGLPSDRFSAERTGGSVSTLTIQRTQQEDSAVYLCASSLWPVPNRNTIYFGEGSWLTVV.

This clone has just a few counts. The chain has TRBV6-5 and TRBJ1-4, with 10 bases matching TRBD1. V dropped 4 bases and J dropped 0; count of bases not matched to a gene: 2. Germline-derived CDR1 and CDR2 are MNHEY and SVGAGI. The CDR3 is 16 amino acids. CDR3 residues: CASSFGQGATNEKLFF. In DNA form, the CDR3 reads TGTGCCAGCAGTTTTGGACAGGGGGCAACTAATGAAAAACTGTTTTTT.

This clone appeared a single time. This chain connects TRBV7-2 to TRBJ2-7; D perhaps matches TRBD2 (6 bases). In germline, CDR1 is SGHTA, CDR2 FQGNSA. This CDR3 is 14 amino acids long. The V gene lost 1 base and the J gene lost 6 bases, with 13 bases spanning the gap. As DNA, the CDR3 is TGTGCCAGCAGCTTAGATACTAGCCGCCCCGAGCAGTACTTC. Translated, it gives CASSLDTSRPEQYF.

This rearrangement joins TRBV7-2 to TRBJ2-7, with a tentative D call TRBD2 (6 bases). V lost 5 bases, J lost 3 bases, and 20 bases lay in between. The CDR3 runs 16 residues. The germline V gene has CDR1 SGHTA and CDR2 FQGNSA. CDR3: CASSPRGGRASYEQYF. The DNA for the CDR3 is TGTGCCAGCAGCCCCCGGGGAGGCAGGGCCAGCTACGAGCAGTACTTC.

This sequence joins TRBV4-2 and TRBJ1-4; 10 nucleotides agree with TRBD1. Losses at the gene ends were 5 bases for V and 0 bases for J; bases not matched to a gene: 9. The length of the CDR3 is 18 residues. In germline, CDR1 is LGHNA, CDR2 YNFKEQ. The CDR3 is CASSSRDRGVTTNEKLFF. The CDR3 bases are TGTGCCAGCAGCAGCCGGGACAGGGGTGTCACAACTAATGAAAAACTGTTTTTT.

This sequence joins TRBV5-4 and TRBJ1-2; D call uncertain. Trimming stripped 3 bases from V and 7 bases from J, with 13 bases between. Germline CDR1 reads SGHNT; CDR2 reads YYREEE (reference sequence). The CDR3 spans 13 residues. CDR3 bases: TGTGCCAGCAGCTCTTATGGGGAGGGTGGCTACACCTTC. Its protein is CASSSYGEGGYTF.

The chain is built from TRBV5-4 and TRBJ1-1, with a tentative D call TRBD1 (5 bases). Per the germline V gene, CDR1 is SGHNT and CDR2 is YYREEE (reference sequence). With 6 bases removed from V and 6 bases from J, the gap between germline ends came to 12 bases. This CDR3 spans 12 amino acids. The CDR3 nucleotides are TGTGCCAGCACCACCTCGGGGGCTGAAGCTTTCTTT. Translating it yields CASTTSGAEAFF.

This chain uses TRBV18 with TRBJ1-5; D gene unclear. Trimming removed 1 base at V and 1 base at J, with 11 bases between. The germline V gene has CDR1 KGHSH and CDR2 LQKENI. This CDR3 has 16 amino acids. CDR3 sequence: CASSPLAGASNQPQHF. The CDR3 DNA reads as TGTGCCAGCTCACCACTGGCAGGCGCGAGCAATCAGCCCCAGCATTTT.

The V gene is TRBV4-3, the J gene TRBJ2-3; D remains ambiguous. The CDR3 is made up of 13 amino acids. Between the trimmed V and J ends, which lost 0 bases and 5 bases, there was a span of 6 bases. Germline CDR1 LGHNA, CDR2 YSLEER. CDR3 sequence reads: CASSQDWLDTQYF. CDR3 DNA sequence: TGCGCCAGCAGCCAAGATTGGCTAGATACGCAGTATTTT.

The chain uses TRBV30 and TRBJ1-5; a possible D gene is TRBD1 (6 bases). CDR1 is GTSNPN and CDR2 is SVGIG in the germline V gene (reference sequence). The CDR3 extends over 15 amino acids. Trimming removed 0 bases from V and 2 bases from J, with 11 bases in between. The CDR3 spells CAWSVGSGGNQPQHF. CDR3 in DNA: TGTGCCTGGAGTGTAGGGTCAGGGGGCAATCAGCCCCAGCATTTT.

CDR3 region: CASSLGLAGGYEQYF. The CDR3 coding sequence is TGTGCCAGCAGCTTAGGCCTAGCGGGAGGGTACGAGCAGTACTTC. V usage is TRBV7-2 and J usage is TRBJ2-7; 12 bases fit TRBD2. With 1 base clipped from V and 4 bases from J, the junction kept 2 bases outside the gene matches. There are 15 residues in the CDR3. Germline values: CDR1 SGHTA, CDR2 FQGNSA.

This clone is medium-sized within its sample. DNA of the CDR3: TGTGCCAGCAGCTCAGTGGACAGGGGGGACGGCTACACCTTC. Translation gives CASSSVDRGDGYTF. This chain joins TRBV13 and TRBJ1-2; 10 positions agree with TRBD1. The V gene end was trimmed by 4 bases and the J gene end by 8 bases; junction bases not matched to a gene: 7. This CDR3 has 14 residues. Germline V CDR1 and CDR2: PRHDT, FYEKMQ (reference sequence).

This clone was seen a few times. The rearrangement links TRBV6-6 to TRBJ2-7; 9 bases agree with TRBD2. The V gene's germline CDR1 is MNHNY and CDR2 SVGAGI (reference sequence). Trimming removed 6 bases from V and 6 bases from J; junction bases left unmatched: 15. The CDR3 totals 16 residues. For the CDR3, the DNA is TGTGCCAGCAGCCAAGTGACTAGCGGAACTGGGGGCGAGCAGTACTTC. This sequence encodes CASSQVTSGTGGEQYF.

The gene calls are TRBV4-1 and TRBJ2-2; 11 bases are a match to TRBD2. CDR3 size: 18 residues. Germline values: CDR1 MGHRA, CDR2 YSYEKL. V dropped 2 bases and J dropped 0; count of bases not matched to a gene: 5. CDR3 nucleotides: TGCGCCAGCAGCCAAAGAGGGGGACTAGCGGCGAACACCGGGGAGCTGTTTTTT. It is translated as CASSQRGGLAANTGELFF.

V is TRBV7-9 and J is TRBJ2-1; 8 bases are shared with TRBD2. With 5 bases clipped from V and 3 bases from J, the junction kept 6 bases outside the gene matches. The germline V gene has CDR1 SEHNR and CDR2 FQNEAQ (reference sequence). CDR3 length equals 15 residues. As DNA, the CDR3 is TGTGCCAGCAGCCCGCCCGGGACTAGCTACAATGAGCAGTTCTTC. It is translated as CASSPPGTSYNEQFF.

This rearrangement joins TRBV25-1 to TRBJ2-3, with a weak D call TRBD1 (5 bases). The V end was cut by 2 bases, the J end by 2 bases, with 11 bases between. The CDR3 is 15 amino acids. In germline, CDR1 is MGHDK, CDR2 SYGVNS. The CDR3, as DNA: TGTGCCAGCAGTGAAAACCTAGGGGCCACAGATACGCAGTATTTT. Encoded protein: CASSENLGATDTQYF. The variable domain in full, completed from reference TRBV25-1 and TRBJ2-3, reads EADIYQTPRYLVIGTGKKITLECSQTMGHDKMYWYQQDPGMELHLIHYSYGVNSTEKGDLSSESTVSRIRTEHFPLTLESARPSHTSQYLCASSENLGATDTQYFGPGTRLTVL.

In this sample, this clone turned up a few times. V gene TRBV7-8 combines with J gene TRBJ1-2; 9 bases match TRBD1. Germline values: CDR1 SGHVS, CDR2 FQNEAQ. The length of the CDR3 is 15 residues. V dropped 4 bases and J dropped 6; count of bases not matched to a gene: 9. The CDR3 loop is CASSSRQGGAHGYTF. The CDR3 DNA follows: TGTGCCAGCAGCTCCAGACAGGGGGGGGCGCATGGCTACACCTTC.

The table lists this clone with a few counts. The gene calls are TRBV27 and TRBJ2-3, with D perhaps TRBD2 (5 bases). The ends were cut back, 2 bases at V and 4 bases at J, with 7 bases in the middle. CDR3 length equals 13 residues. The germline CDR1 and CDR2 sequences are MNHEY and SMNVEV (reference sequence). The CDR3 nucleotides are TGTGCCAGCAGTTTAGGAGGCCCAGATACGCAGTATTTT. Protein product: CASSLGGPDTQYF.

The CDR3 sequence: CASSLSGREGREQYF. In DNA, the CDR3 is TGTGCCAGCAGCTTATCTGGTCGGGAGGGGAGAGAGCAGTACTTC. The chain links TRBV7-2 to TRBJ2-7; 8 bases map to TRBD2. The CDR3 is made up of 15 amino acids. CDR1 and CDR2 from the germline V gene are SGHTA and FQGNSA. Germline trimming cut 2 bases from V and 7 bases from J; bases unmatched to any gene: 10. Full variable domain (missing parts from reference TRBV7-2 and TRBJ2-7): GAGVSQSPSNKVTEKGKDVELRCDPISGHTALYWYRQSLGQGLEFLIYFQGNSAPDKSGLPSDRFSAERTGGSVSTLTIQRTQQEDSAVYLCASSLSGREGREQYFGPGTRLTVT.

Here the CDR3 DNA reads TGTGCCATCAGTGGGACAGGGGGCGAGTCCTACAATGAGCAGTTCTTC. Protein sequence: CAISGTGGESYNEQFF. The chain recombines TRBV10-3 with TRBJ2-1; TRBD1 agrees at 11 bases. The CDR3 contains 16 residues. CDR1 and CDR2 from the germline V gene are ENHRY and SYGVKD. The junction had 3 bases not matched to a gene; V was cut back by 4 bases and J by 1 base.

The rearrangement joins TRBV6-1 to TRBJ1-1; 9 positions match TRBD1. Per germline, CDR1 MNHNS and CDR2 SASEGT. The CDR3 runs to 14 residues. V lost 6 bases, J lost 11 bases, and 13 bases stayed unmatched. The CDR3 DNA reads TGTGCCAGCAGATTAGAGGACAGGGGCCTTTGGGCTTTCTTT. Translating gives CASRLEDRGLWAFF.

In its sample, this clone was seen a few times. This chain connects TRBV30 to TRBJ2-5; D not resolved. The germline gives CDR1 GTSNPN, CDR2 SVGIG (reference sequence). CDR3 size: 11 residues. V lost 3 bases, J lost 5 bases, and 7 bases lay in between. The CDR3 is CAWSARETQYF. The DNA for the CDR3 is TGTGCCTGGAGCGCGCGGGAGACCCAGTACTTC.